Listed here is a single TCR beta chain. This clonotype was counted between two and nine times. It has no known antigen specificity. Nothing much larger sits one base from this clone, and base qualities are not available. The germline V gene sets CDR1 to WSHSY and CDR2 to SAAADI. Counted from cysteine to phenylalanine, this CDR3 has 17 amino acids. Only CDR3 DNA is held: 51 bases, read in frame from base 1. After removal of 4 bases from V and 0 bases from J, the junction retains 8 bases not matched to a gene. The TCR beta CDR3 regions were amplified from RNA transcripts. The TCR CDR3 was subjected to a first round of RT-PCR using the HTBI primer set and the Qiagen OneStep RT-PCR kit. Libraries were constructed in a second round of multiplex PCR, after which size selection and purification were carried out. Libraries were sequenced paired-end with 100 bp reads on an Illumina HiSeq2000. The authors processed their data as follows. SOAPnuke was used to process the raw data, removing reads that contained adapters or uncalled bases, had a mean Phred below 15, or lacked an exact match to the constant primer or identifier. High-quality paired reads were merged with COPE v1.2.5, and unique nucleotide sequences were defined as clonotypes. Clonotypes were aligned to IMGT TRBV, TRBD and TRBJ reference segments using MiTCR v1.1. Analysis was restricted to V-J combinations with a frequency above 0.0001, which covered about 99% of repertoires. A TCS score was defined as the ratio of F50 (clonal expansion) to E x V (chaos), with BLOSUM62-based TCRdist applied between CDR3 peptides within each V-J. Welch's t-statistics and random forest reduced 500 to 550 V-J features to around 14, which were used in a naive Bayes classifier (R e1071). TCRdb reanalyzed the raw reads on its own, using fastp at Q25 for trimming and MiXCR for clone calling, and kept in-frame beta chains. Each record represents a unique CDR3 protein, reported with the most common genes and DNA among its rows. These V and J calls rely on TCRdb rather than the paper's analysis. This sample holds roughly 580,000 distinct CDR3 sequences; roughly 46% were observed only once. About 7.9% of the sample is taken by the ten largest.

The sample is drawn from a study of T cells in Graves' hyperthyroidism and ophthalmopathy (dated by TCRdb to the late 2010s). With respect to the entire study: TCR V-J signatures able to tell the groups apart were searched for in a discovery cohort of 95 or so patients, of whom fewer than 45 had Graves' ophthalmopathy and 55 to 65 had stable Graves' hyperthyroidism. Following sampling, methimazole starting at 30 mg daily was given to hyperthyroidism patients, and high-dose intravenous methylprednisolone was given to ophthalmopathy patients. The roughly 91 discovery patients were randomly divided into training and test sets at a 7:3 ratio. According to the paper, TCR Vbeta CDR3 sequencing was carried out on some 140 peripheral blood samples, which came from fewer than 50 ophthalmopathy, 70 to 80 hyperthyroidism and roughly 17 progressor patients. Prospective prediction of ophthalmopathy was tested in an independent validation cohort of approximately 19 hyperthyroidism patients and 15 to 17 patients who later progressed to ophthalmopathy. In addition, the study compared T-cell repertoires in thyroid tissue and in blood from over 5 Graves' hyperthyroidism patients. Beyond this particular receptor, the publication reports: In validation, the model predicted progression to ophthalmopathy with just under 71% sensitivity and 72% to 85% specificity, a median of 6.5 months before onset. A 13 V-J signature model separated ophthalmopathy from stable hyperthyroidism, with roughly 88% sensitivity and 81.08% specificity in cross-validation and 80%/75% in testing. Most expanded thyroid clonotypes (frequency above 0.001) were also detected in blood, suggesting blood repertoires may reflect thyroid immune responses. Sample size was not statistically predetermined, and investigators were not blinded to group allocation.

Graves' hyperthyroidism was defined as stable when no progression to ophthalmopathy occurred over 18 months of follow-up. Hyperthyroidism patients were aged 18 to 65 years and newly diagnosed, with disease duration of less than 2 months. Patients with uncontrolled infections, other autoimmune diseases, pregnancy or lactation were excluded. Clinical symptoms, serum thyroxine and TRAb, thyroid ultrasound, and orbital computed tomography formed the basis for the diagnoses. Trizol reagent was used to extract total RNA, and RNA quality was then checked on an Agilent 2100 Bioanalyzer. The sample taken for sequencing was peripheral blood or thyroid tissue (not recorded which). This clonotype was sampled from a woman aged 18-29 years with Graves' hyperthyroidism. Donor details come from another sample of the same person, matched by shared clones. The chain was built from TRBV10-2 and TRBJ2-7; TRBD2 aligns with 11 central bases. The DNA sequence is TGCGCCAGCAGTGGTGCCCTTACTAGCGGGAGCTCCTACGAGCAGTACTTC. This sequence encodes CASSGALTSGSSYEQYF.